These 25 T cell receptor beta chains were sequenced from one sample in a study of blood T cell repertoires in COVID-19. Clones were read by immunoSEQ multiplex PCR, and TCRdb kept only the in-frame ones, dropping some. Of fewer than 300,000 clones listed, around 81% were seen once; the top ten hold about 15%. The sequenced sample consisted of peripheral blood. Source of these receptors: a person between 65 and 79 years old with COVID-19, enrolled during active disease.

The V and J genes are TRBV24-1 and TRBJ2-3; 13 bases line up with TRBD2. Looked up from germline, CDR1 is KGHDR and CDR2 is SFDVKD. The CDR3 sequence is 17 residues long. V shed 6 bases, J shed 7 bases, and the junction held 12 bases outside the gene matches. This CDR3 is CATSSDGLAGDGYTQYF. The CDR3 nucleotides read TGTGCCACCAGTTCGGACGGACTAGCGGGAGATGGTTATACGCAGTATTTT.

The CDR3 DNA follows: TGTGCCAGTAGTAGGGGGGGGAGCTATAATTCACCCCTCCACTTT. Translating gives CASSRGGSYNSPLHF. The rearrangement links TRBV19 to TRBJ1-6, with TRBD1 as a possible D gene (5 bases). Between the trimmed V and J ends, which lost 4 bases and 3 bases, there was a span of 10 bases. Germline lookup yields CDR1 LNHDA and CDR2 SQIVND (reference sequence). The CDR3 contains 15 residues. Full variable domain (missing parts from reference TRBV19 and TRBJ1-6): DGGITQSPKYLFRKEGQNVTLSCEQNLNHDAMYWYRQDPGQGLRLIYYSQIVNDFQKGDIAEGYSVSREKKESFPLTVTSAQKNPTAFYLCASSRGGSYNSPLHFGNGTRLTVT.

This chain joins TRBV7-9 and TRBJ2-5, with D tentatively TRBD2 (5 bases). V lost 2 bases and J lost 2, with 6 bases in between. The CDR3 extends over 13 amino acids. Germline-derived CDR1 and CDR2 are SEHNR and FQNEAQ (reference sequence). The CDR3 protein is CASSLWTQETQYF. In nucleotides, the CDR3 is TGTGCCAGCAGCTTATGGACTCAAGAGACCCAGTACTTC.

V and J are TRBV6-2 or TRBV6-3 and TRBJ1-5; D might be TRBD1 (6 bases). The V gene's germline CDR1 is MNHEY and CDR2 SVGEGT. The V end was cut by 2 bases, the J end by 2 bases, with 13 bases between. This CDR3 is built from 16 residues. The CDR3 nucleotides are TGTGCCAGCAGTTACGGGGGCTACGGGGGCAATCAGCCCCAGCATTTT. Protein: CASSYGGYGGNQPQHF.

The rearrangement links TRBV7-9 to TRBJ1-6, with D unclear. The germline gives CDR1 SEHNR, CDR2 FQNEAQ (reference sequence). The CDR3 sequence is 13 residues long. Trimming stripped 3 bases from V and 13 bases from J, with 13 bases between. The CDR3 DNA reads as TGTGCCAGCAGCTTTGCCCCTGGCTCGCCCCTCCACTTT. It yields the protein CASSFAPGSPLHF.

This chain links TRBV11-2 with TRBJ1-6, with D uncertain. V shed 0 bases and J shed 13 bases, with 13 bases lying between them. This CDR3 contains 14 residues. Looked up from germline, CDR1 is SGHAT and CDR2 is FQNNGV. The DNA for the CDR3 is TGTGCCAGCAGCTTAGAGGATAGCAAGTTCCCCCTCCACTTT. Translated: CASSLEDSKFPLHF.

The chain couples TRBV29-1 to TRBJ1-1; D is perhaps TRBD1 (5 bases). Germline V CDR1 and CDR2: SQVTM, ANQGSEA. V gave up 7 bases and J gave up 4 bases, with 7 bases separating them. The CDR3 contains 10 residues. The CDR3 loop is CSAGGTEAFF. The DNA of the CDR3 is TGCAGCGCCGGGGGCACTGAAGCTTTCTTT.

V is TRBV5-4 and J is TRBJ1-5; D uncertain. The V and J ends lost 4 bases and 7 bases respectively, with 9 bases between them. The length of the CDR3 is 12 residues. The germline CDR1 and CDR2 sequences are SGHNT and YYREEE (reference sequence). The CDR3 protein is CASSLDSQPQHF. DNA for the CDR3: TGTGCCAGCAGCCTGGATAGCCAGCCCCAGCATTTT.

The chain is built from TRBV6-2 or TRBV6-3 and TRBJ1-4; TRBD1 is a possible D gene (6 bases). V shed 3 bases and J shed 4 bases, with 15 bases lying between them. This CDR3 comprises 16 residues. Germline V gene data show CDR1 as MNHEY and CDR2 as SVGEGT. The CDR3 loop is CASSYDRTAINEKLFF. CDR3 nucleotides: TGTGCCAGCAGTTATGACCGGACAGCCATTAATGAAAAACTGTTTTTT.

In DNA, the CDR3 is TGTGCCAGCAGCGCCGCGAGGAGCGGCTACGAGCAGTACTTC. Its protein is CASSAARSGYEQYF. The V call is TRBV7-2, the J call TRBJ2-7; weak D call: TRBD2 (5 bases). Trimming took off 5 bases at V and 3 bases at J, with 14 bases between the two ends. Germline V gene sequence: CDR1 SGHTA, CDR2 FQGNSA. The CDR3 spans 14 residues.

J is TRBJ2-1 and V is TRBV11-2; D is perhaps TRBD2 (6 bases). Trimming shortened V by 0 bases and J by 0 bases, and 18 bases separated the two germline ends. Germline V gene data show CDR1 as SGHAT and CDR2 as FQNNGV. The CDR3 extends over 19 amino acids. The CDR3 DNA is TGTGCCAGCAGCTTAGAGAACCTTTTACGGGAGCGCTCCTACAATGAGCAGTTCTTC. Translation gives CASSLENLLRERSYNEQFF.

This chain joins TRBV15 and TRBJ2-5; the D gene is possibly TRBD1 (5 bases). The CDR3 extends over 12 amino acids. The V gene's germline CDR1 is LNHNV and CDR2 YYDKDF (reference sequence). The V gene lost 8 bases and the J gene lost 4 bases, with 11 bases spanning the gap. The CDR3 bases are TGTGCCACCGAAGGGGTGGGAGAGACCCAGTACTTC. This sequence encodes CATEGVGETQYF.

This rearrangement joins TRBV5-1 to TRBJ2-3, with D possibly matching TRBD1 (7 bases). Trimming left V 3 bases short and J 2 bases short, with 16 bases between. The CDR3 runs 16 residues. Germline V gene sequence: CDR1 SGHRS, CDR2 YFSETQ. The CDR3 region is CASSSRAGQYTDTQYF. The CDR3 DNA is TGCGCCAGCAGCTCGAGGGCGGGACAGTACACAGATACGCAGTATTTT.

This clone was observed once. V gene TRBV28 combines with J gene TRBJ2-6, with 7 bases fitting TRBD1. CDR1 and CDR2 from the germline V gene are MDHEN and SYDVKM. The CDR3 runs 21 residues. Trimming took 5 bases from V and 0 from J; bases not matched to a gene: 19. CDR3 DNA sequence: TGTGCCAGCAGTCCTCACCCCTACCCGGGACAGCAAATCTCTGGGGCCAACGTCCTGACTTTC. Encoded protein: CASSPHPYPGQQISGANVLTF.

This clone showed up just once. V gene TRBV7-6 combines with J gene TRBJ1-1, with D tentatively TRBD1 (5 bases). Germline lookup yields CDR1 SGHVS and CDR2 FNYEAQ. The V end was cut by 5 bases, the J end by 1 base, with 17 bases between. There are 16 residues in the CDR3. The CDR3 sequence is CASSPHRTTGNTEAFF. DNA of the CDR3: TGTGCCAGCAGCCCCCACCGCACCACAGGGAACACTGAAGCTTTCTTT.

This CDR3 reads CASSNQGLREQYF. The CDR3 DNA follows: TGTGCCAGCAGTAATCAGGGTCTCCGGGAGCAGTACTTC. This chain uses TRBV2 with TRBJ2-7; TRBD1 is a possible D gene (5 bases). Per the germline V gene, CDR1 is SNHLY and CDR2 is FYNNEI. Trimming took 5 bases from V and 7 from J, leaving 15 bases between them. The CDR3 is 13 residues long.

The rearrangement uses TRBV11-2 and TRBJ2-7; 7 positions agree with TRBD2. J gave up 7 bases and V 5 bases, and 8 bases lay outside the gene matches. This CDR3 has 13 amino acids. The germline CDR1 and CDR2 sequences are SGHAT and FQNNGV. CDR3 DNA: TGTGCCAGCAGCCAAAACCAAGCGGGAGAGCAGTACTTC. As protein: CASSQNQAGEQYF.

The chain carries TRBV4-1 and TRBJ1-1; D is ambiguous. The germline V gene encodes CDR1 MGHRA and CDR2 YSYEKL. Between the trimmed V and J ends, which lost 4 bases and 2 bases, there was a span of 8 bases. CDR3 length equals 13 residues. The CDR3 DNA is TGCGCCAGCAGCCTGTACTTAAACACTGAAGCTTTCTTT. It yields the protein CASSLYLNTEAFF.

This chain uses TRBV5-1 with TRBJ2-3; TRBD2 matches 7 bases. Germline V gene lookup returns CDR1 SGHRS and CDR2 YFSETQ. CDR3 length: 15 residues. Trimming took 2 bases from V and 1 from J; bases not matched to a gene: 4. The CDR3 DNA reads as TGCGCCAGCAGCTTTACTAGCGATGGCACAGATACGCAGTATTTT. Its protein product is CASSFTSDGTDTQYF.

CDR3 sequence: CASSRMGTSGTHEQFF. The CDR3 bases are TGTGCCAGCAGCCGGATGGGGACTAGCGGGACGCATGAGCAGTTCTTC. The chain employs TRBV7-2 and TRBJ2-1; 13 nucleotides agree with TRBD2. Trimming cost V 5 bases and J 8 bases; bases outside gene matches: 9. CDR1 and CDR2 (germline): SGHTA, FQGNSA. The CDR3 is 16 residues long.

This chain joins TRBV20-1 and TRBJ2-1, with 8 positions matching TRBD2. V trimming: 3 bases; J trimming: 0 bases; junction bases outside the gene matches: 7. CDR3 length equals 16 residues. Germline V gives CDR1 DFQATT, CDR2 SNEGSKA (reference sequence). Here the CDR3 reads CSASLPSGGSYNEQFF. CDR3 DNA sequence: TGCAGTGCTAGTCTTCCGAGCGGGGGCTCCTACAATGAGCAGTTCTTC.

A note on this clone: The junction departs from the called germline gene at one end, perhaps through a read error. The chain combines TRBV14 with TRBJ1-2; D might be TRBD1 (6 bases). The CDR3 runs to 13 residues. Germline V CDR1 and CDR2: SGHDN, FVKESK. The CDR3 nucleotides are TGTGCCAGCAACCAACAGGGCTACTATGGCTACACCTTC. Translating gives CASNQQGYYGYTF.

The V and J genes are TRBV7-9 and TRBJ2-1; D is unresolved. Trimming took off 2 bases at V and 9 bases at J, with 2 bases between the two ends. The CDR3 runs 10 residues. The germline V gene encodes CDR1 SEHNR and CDR2 FQNEAQ (reference sequence). CDR3 loop: CASSLREQFF. In DNA form, the CDR3 reads TGTGCCAGCAGCTTACGTGAGCAGTTCTTC.

This rearrangement joins TRBV10-3 to TRBJ2-5; D is perhaps TRBD1 (6 bases). The V gene's germline CDR1 is ENHRY and CDR2 SYGVKD. V was cut by 0 bases and J by 4 bases, with 18 bases left in between. The CDR3 sequence is 17 residues long. The chain's CDR3 is CAISESRPGDGRETQYF. As DNA, the CDR3 is TGTGCCATCAGTGAGTCGAGGCCAGGGGACGGGCGAGAGACCCAGTACTTC.

The chain joins TRBV19 to TRBJ1-1; 9 nucleotides match TRBD1. CDR3 length: 16 amino acids. Germline lookup yields CDR1 LNHDA and CDR2 SQIVND (reference sequence). Unmatched junction bases numbered 10, after V lost 1 base and J lost 7 bases. The CDR3 sequence: CASSIGSGQGVGEAFF. The CDR3, as DNA: TGTGCCAGTAGTATAGGGTCGGGACAGGGAGTGGGTGAAGCTTTCTTT.